Below are 24 T cell receptor beta chains sequenced from a single sample in a study of immune cell composition in non-small cell lung cancer. Data came from immunoSEQ multiplex PCR; TCRdb stores just in-frame clones and leaves some out. The data show roughly 15,000 clones, around 69% seen once. The sequenced sample consisted of lung tumor tissue. Source of these receptors: a human donor with non-small cell lung cancer.

The CDR3 loop reads CASSFDRAPHYEQYF. The CDR3 DNA follows: TGTGCCAGCAGTTTCGACAGGGCCCCCCACTACGAGCAGTACTTC. This chain links TRBV2 with TRBJ2-7, with 7 bases identical to TRBD1. V lost 5 bases and J lost 3; bases outside the gene matches: 10. This CDR3 is built from 15 residues. The germline gives CDR1 SNHLY, CDR2 FYNNEI.

The rearrangement joins TRBV6-1 to TRBJ1-2; tentative D call: TRBD1 (5 bases). Germline CDR1 is MNHNS and CDR2 is SASEGT. The CDR3 contains 17 residues. V lost 4 bases, J lost 0 bases, and 18 bases lay in between. DNA for the CDR3: TGTGCCAGCAGTGGGATGGCAGGGCACCCAACTAACTATGGCTACACCTTC. The encoded protein is CASSGMAGHPTNYGYTF.

This clone came up a few times. This chain joins TRBV2 and TRBJ1-2; D perhaps matches TRBD1 (6 bases). Per the germline V gene, CDR1 is SNHLY and CDR2 is FYNNEI. The CDR3 runs to 16 residues. Trimming took 6 bases from V and 4 from J, leaving 21 bases between them. The CDR3 spells CASRTPTGGMSYGYTF. The CDR3 nucleotides read TGTGCCAGCAGGACTCCGACAGGAGGAATGAGCTATGGCTACACCTTC.

The chain recombines TRBV10-3 with TRBJ1-2; D gene unclear. The length of the CDR3 is 12 residues. Germline V gives CDR1 ENHRY, CDR2 SYGVKD. V was cut by 2 bases and J by 5 bases, with 6 bases left in between. The CDR3 nucleotides are TGTGCCATCAGTGAGGTCCGGTATGGCTACACCTTC. Translated: CAISEVRYGYTF.

The chain recombines TRBV4-2 with TRBJ2-3; TRBD1 is a possible D gene (6 bases). The germline CDR1 and CDR2 sequences are LGHNA and YNFKEQ. V lost 4 bases and J lost 5, with 10 bases in between. The CDR3 runs 13 residues. CDR3 loop: CASSLTGRDTQYF. The CDR3 DNA reads as TGTGCCAGCAGCCTCACAGGGAGAGATACGCAGTATTTT.

The V and J genes are TRBV4-1 and TRBJ2-1, with TRBD2 matching over 11 bases. Germline CDR1 is MGHRA and CDR2 is YSYEKL. The CDR3 covers 15 residues. Germline trimming cut 4 bases from V and 8 bases from J; bases unmatched to any gene: 7. Here the CDR3 DNA reads TGCGCCAGCAGCCCGATAAGACTAGCGGGGCATGAGCAGTTCTTC. Encoded protein: CASSPIRLAGHEQFF.

Worth noting for this clone: The DNA is left out, because the CDR3 cannot be placed on it with certainty; the CDR3 is given as TCRdb lists it. This sequence joins TRBV6-5 and TRBJ2-7; TRBD2 was called by the table and not checked on the DNA. Germline lookup yields CDR1 MNHEY and CDR2 SVGAGI. With termini counted, the CDR3 has 16 amino acids. This CDR3 reads CASSSSGGQGSYEQYF.

This clone has more than one count but fewer than ten. The chain uses TRBV4-1 and TRBJ2-5, with 12 bases fitting TRBD2. The trim removed 6 bases at V and 1 base at J, leaving 3 bases unmatched. From germline, CDR1 is MGHRA and CDR2 YSYEKL. The CDR3 has 15 amino acids. CDR3 DNA sequence: TGCGCCAGCAGTCTAGCGGGGGGGATCCAAGAGACCCAGTACTTC. Translation gives CASSLAGGIQETQYF.

The chain combines TRBV5-4 with TRBJ2-5; a possible D gene is TRBD1 (5 bases). Germline V CDR1 and CDR2: SGHNT, YYREEE (reference sequence). This CDR3 has 16 amino acids. Trimming removed 0 bases from V and 1 base from J, with 13 bases in between. CDR3 in DNA: TGTGCCAGCAGCTTGGCAACAGGCGCCTCCCAAGAGACCCAGTACTTC. Protein product: CASSLATGASQETQYF. The full variable domain, with the rest looked up from reference TRBV5-4 and TRBJ2-5, is ETGVTQSPTHLIKTRGQQVTLRCSSQSGHNTVSWYQQALGQGPQFIFQYYREEENGRGNFPPRFSGLQFPNYSSELNVNALELDDSALYLCASSLATGASQETQYFGPGTRLLVL.

The V call is TRBV7-9, the J call TRBJ1-5, with 8 bases aligning to TRBD1. This CDR3 is 16 amino acids long. Per the germline V gene, CDR1 is SEHNR and CDR2 is FQNEAQ (reference sequence). The J segment lost 3 bases and the V segment lost 3 bases, leaving 7 bases of the junction unmatched. The DNA of the CDR3 is TGTGCCAGCAGCTTCCTCCAGACAGGGGACAATCAGCCCCAGCATTTT. Residues: CASSFLQTGDNQPQHF.

The rearrangement joins TRBV29-1 to TRBJ2-1, with TRBD1 as a possible D gene (6 bases). The germline CDR1 and CDR2 sequences are SQVTM and ANQGSEA. V shed 2 bases and J shed 0 bases, with 17 bases lying between them. The CDR3 sequence is 17 residues long. The CDR3: CSVEKVGGPSSYNEQFF. The CDR3 region has the DNA TGCAGCGTTGAAAAGGTTGGGGGCCCCAGCTCCTACAATGAGCAGTTCTTC.

In nucleotides, the CDR3 is TGTGCCAGCAGCTTGCACACCCAAGAGACCCAGTACTTC. This translates into CASSLHTQETQYF. V gene TRBV7-9 combines with J gene TRBJ2-5, with D unclear. CDR3 size: 13 residues. From germline, CDR1 is SEHNR and CDR2 FQNEAQ (reference sequence). V gave up 3 bases and J gave up 1 base, with 6 bases separating them. The full variable domain, with the rest looked up from reference TRBV7-9 and TRBJ2-5, is DTGVSQNPRHKITKRGQNVTFRCDPISEHNRLYWYRQTLGQGPEFLTYFQNEAQLEKSRLLSDRFSAERPKGSFSTLEIQRTEQGDSAMYLCASSLHTQETQYFGPGTRLLVL.

The rearrangement links TRBV7-9 to TRBJ2-7, with D perhaps matching TRBD1 (5 bases). CDR1 and CDR2 from the germline V gene are SEHNR and FQNEAQ (reference sequence). Trimming took off 6 bases at V and 3 bases at J, with 12 bases between the two ends. CDR3 length: 13 amino acids. The CDR3 sequence: CASSHRQYYEQYF. DNA of the CDR3: TGTGCCAGCAGTCATAGACAGTACTACGAGCAGTACTTC.

The chain recombines TRBV7-3 with TRBJ1-1, with 10 bases aligning to TRBD1. This CDR3 has 14 residues. Losses at the gene ends were 5 bases for V and 3 bases for J; bases not matched to a gene: 3. Germline CDR1 is SGHTA and CDR2 is FQGTGA. CDR3 residues: CASSLDRGHTEAFF. As DNA, the CDR3 is TGTGCCAGCAGCCTCGACAGGGGGCACACTGAAGCTTTCTTT.

Note on this clone: At one boundary the junction diverges from the germline segment, which might be a read error. The chain uses TRBV6-5 and TRBJ1-5; 10 nucleotides align to TRBD1. The germline CDR1 and CDR2 sequences are MNHEY and SVGAGI. This CDR3 has 14 residues. CDR3 amino acids: CVSKRQGAGQPQHF. The CDR3 DNA reads TGTGTCAGCAAGAGACAGGGGGCGGGGCAGCCCCAGCATTTT.

The CDR3 DNA reads as TGTGCCAGCAGCTTAGCCCTGGCGGGGGGCGAGGAGACCCAGTACTTC. Protein sequence: CASSLALAGGEETQYF. The chain combines TRBV5-4 with TRBJ2-5, with 8 bases matching TRBD2. This CDR3 contains 16 residues. V gave up 2 bases and J gave up 5 bases; unmatched junction bases: 11. Germline assignment: CDR1 SGHNT and CDR2 YYREEE (reference sequence).

CDR3 residues: CASSGIRDKTDTQYF. CDR3 nucleotides: TGCGCCAGCAGTGGTATCCGGGACAAGACAGATACGCAGTATTTT. The chain recombines TRBV10-1 with TRBJ2-3; D is possibly TRBD1 (6 bases). The CDR3 totals 15 residues. The V and J ends lost 4 bases and 3 bases respectively, with 14 bases between them. Germline assignment: CDR1 WNHNN and CDR2 SYGVQD (reference sequence).

This chain connects TRBV28 to TRBJ2-7; TRBD1 agrees at 8 bases. After removal of 9 bases from V and 0 bases from J, the junction contained 4 bases not matched to a gene. CDR1 MDHEN and CDR2 SYDVKM come from the germline V gene. CDR3 length: 13 residues. The CDR3 sequence is CASLDRDSYEQYF. The CDR3 DNA is TGTGCCAGTTTGGACAGGGACTCCTACGAGCAGTACTTC.

In this sample, this clone turned up once. The chain has TRBV2 and TRBJ2-3; TRBD2 might be the D (5 bases). Trimming cost V 11 bases and J 5 bases, with 17 bases left between them. Per germline, CDR1 SNHLY and CDR2 FYNNEI. The CDR3 totals 13 residues. The CDR3 loop is CAPRGISEDTQYF. For the CDR3, the DNA is TGTGCCCCGCGAGGGATCTCCGAAGATACGCAGTATTTT.

J is TRBJ2-3 and V is TRBV4-3; 12 bases match TRBD1. CDR1 and CDR2 (germline): LGHNA, YSLEER. CDR3 size: 13 residues. V shed 4 bases, J shed 9 bases, and the junction held 2 bases outside the gene matches. CDR3 sequence (DNA): TGCGCCAGCAGCCCCGGGACAGGGGGCACGCAGTATTTT. Amino acid sequence: CASSPGTGGTQYF.

This clone was recorded a few times. This sequence joins TRBV5-1 and TRBJ2-4; TRBD2 aligns across 11 bases. CDR1 and CDR2 from the germline V gene are SGHRS and YFSETQ. The CDR3 sequence is 15 residues long. J gave up 9 bases and V 0 bases, and 5 bases lay outside the gene matches. In nucleotides, the CDR3 is TGCGCCAGCAGCTTGGTCGGGCTAGCGGGGGGCATTCAGTACTTC. Its protein product is CASSLVGLAGGIQYF. The full variable domain, its missing parts supplied by reference TRBV5-1 and TRBJ2-4, is KAGVTQTPRYLIKTRGQQVTLSCSPISGHRSVSWYQQTPGQGLQFLFEYFSETQRNKGNFPGRFSGRQFSNSRSEMNVSTLELGDSALYLCASSLVGLAGGIQYFGAGTRLSVL.

This clone occurred a few times. The chain has TRBV6-4 and TRBJ1-2; 8 nucleotides align to TRBD1. CDR1 and CDR2 (germline): MRHNA, SNTAGT. This CDR3 has 14 residues. Unmatched junction bases numbered 7, after V lost 2 bases and J lost 8 bases. CDR3 loop: CASSDEGTGLGYTF. CDR3 coding DNA: TGTGCCAGCAGTGACGAGGGGACAGGACTGGGCTACACCTTC.

V usage is TRBV11-2 and J usage is TRBJ2-7, with 8 bases fitting TRBD2. Germline trimming cut 0 bases from V and 6 bases from J; bases unmatched to any gene: 7. CDR3 size: 15 residues. The germline V gene has CDR1 SGHAT and CDR2 FQNNGV. CDR3 in DNA: TGTGCCAGCAGCTTAGAGCGGGGCGGGGGGCTCGAGCAGTACTTC. Its protein is CASSLERGGGLEQYF.

This clone came up once. CDR3 region: CASTIGTPGGNTGELFF. Written as DNA, the CDR3 is TGTGCCAGCACCATAGGAACCCCAGGGGGGAACACCGGGGAGCTGTTTTTT. V is TRBV27 and J is TRBJ2-2, with TRBD1 identical over 7 bases. The CDR3 covers 17 residues. Germline V gene data show CDR1 as MNHEY and CDR2 as SMNVEV (reference sequence). V shed 7 bases, J shed 1 base, and the junction held 12 bases outside the gene matches.